A single sample is the source of the 30 T cell receptor beta chains below, sequenced in a study of shared clonotypes between healthy human individuals. Only in-frame clones appear in the TCRdb table, and some are missing; sequencing was by immunoSEQ multiplex PCR. The sample consists of hundreds of thousands of clones, roughly 98% of them appearing once. Naive CD8 isolation took CD45RO-negative cells positively selected for CCR7 and excluded terminally differentiated effector memory CD45RA+ cells. Specimen: naive CD8+ T cells sorted from blood. The receptors shown here come from a man aged 25 to 40 in good health.

The chain employs TRBV7-9 and TRBJ2-7; a possible D gene is TRBD2 (6 bases). CDR3 size: 15 residues. Germline V gene sequence: CDR1 SEHNR, CDR2 FQNEAQ (reference sequence). Trimming cost V 3 bases and J 0 bases, with 12 bases left between them. CDR3 DNA sequence: TGTGCCAGCAGCTTTGGCGGGGTAATCTCCTACGAGCAGTACTTC. It specifies CASSFGGVISYEQYF.

This chain's CDR3 is CASSNLGDEQFF. The CDR3 DNA follows: TGTGCCAGCAGTAACCTAGGTGATGAGCAGTTCTTC. The chain combines TRBV27 with TRBJ2-1; D remains unclear. CDR1 and CDR2 (germline): MNHEY, SMNVEV (reference sequence). Trimming stripped 5 bases from V and 8 bases from J, with 10 bases between. The CDR3 extends over 12 amino acids.

This sequence joins TRBV9 and TRBJ2-7; 9 positions match TRBD1. The CDR3 covers 14 residues. Germline assignment: CDR1 SGDLS and CDR2 YYNGEE. The J segment lost 5 bases and the V segment lost 4 bases, leaving 7 bases of the junction unmatched. CDR3 coding DNA: TGTGCCAGCAGCAGCGGACAGGGGCTCGACGAGCAGTACTTC. Protein: CASSSGQGLDEQYF. The variable domain in full, completed from reference TRBV9 and TRBJ2-7, reads DSGVTQTPKHLITATGQRVTLRCSPRSGDLSVYWYQQSLDQGLQFLIQYYNGEERAKGNILERFSAQQFPDLHSELNLSSLELGDSALYFCASSSGQGLDEQYFGPGTRLTVT.

This clone appeared a single time. The chain is built from TRBV6-5 and TRBJ2-1, with a weak D call TRBD2 (6 bases). Germline loops: CDR1 MNHEY, CDR2 SVGAGI. Trimming left V 6 bases short and J 4 bases short, with 16 bases between. The CDR3 loop spans 15 amino acids. The CDR3 sequence is CASRRDSAGYNEQFF. The CDR3 DNA follows: TGTGCCAGCAGGCGGGACTCAGCAGGTTACAATGAGCAGTTCTTC.

This chain links TRBV29-1 with TRBJ1-2; D unresolved. Trimming shortened V by 5 bases and J by 0 bases, and 4 bases separated the two germline ends. Germline V gene data show CDR1 as SQVTM and CDR2 as ANQGSEA. The CDR3 totals 11 residues. This CDR3 is CSVPTNYGYTF. CDR3 nucleotide sequence: TGCAGCGTTCCGACTAACTATGGCTACACCTTC.

With regard to this clone: This specimen includes other DNA sequences encoding the same CDR3. The chain carries TRBV27 and TRBJ2-1, with D hard to call. Germline loops: CDR1 MNHEY, CDR2 SMNVEV (reference sequence). Trimming pared 0 bases from V and 0 bases from J, leaving 6 bases between. The CDR3 extends over 15 amino acids. Here the CDR3 reads CASSLSLDSYNEQFF. DNA for the CDR3: TGTGCCAGCAGTTTATCTCTGGACTCCTACAATGAGCAGTTCTTC.

The chain carries TRBV4-3 and TRBJ1-1, with D hard to call. The length of the CDR3 is 12 residues. Trimming shortened V by 6 bases and J by 0 bases, and 5 bases separated the two germline ends. CDR1 LGHNA and CDR2 YSLEER come from the germline V gene. CDR3 in DNA: TGCGCCAGCAGAGGCTTGAACACTGAAGCTTTCTTT. Translated, it gives CASRGLNTEAFF.

The rearrangement links TRBV28 to TRBJ2-7; D is uncertain. The CDR3 runs 13 residues. V shed 6 bases and J shed 9 bases, with 18 bases lying between them. The germline V gene encodes CDR1 MDHEN and CDR2 SYDVKM. CDR3 protein: CASSLGALGGQYF. The DNA of the CDR3 is TGTGCCAGCAGCCTAGGAGCTCTCGGCGGGCAGTACTTC.

V usage is TRBV11-2 and J usage is TRBJ2-1; TRBD2 matches 8 bases. J lost 4 bases, V lost 3 bases, and 5 bases had no gene match. The length of the CDR3 is 15 residues. Per germline, CDR1 SGHAT and CDR2 FQNNGV. CDR3 nucleotides: TGTGCCAGCAGCTTCCGGGCTAGCGGGTACAATGAGCAGTTCTTC. Amino acids: CASSFRASGYNEQFF.

The J gene is TRBJ2-2, the V gene TRBV9; TRBD1 aligns across 7 bases. Germline assignment: CDR1 SGDLS and CDR2 YYNGEE. This CDR3 has 15 residues. Trimming cost V 4 bases and J 5 bases; bases outside gene matches: 8. Written as DNA, the CDR3 is TGTGCCAGCAGCCAGGAAAGGGGGCGGACCGGGGAGCTGTTTTTT. It translates to CASSQERGRTGELFF.

This chain links TRBV18 with TRBJ2-5; 9 bases are a match to TRBD1. Trimming removed 6 bases from V and 5 bases from J; junction bases left unmatched: 19. This CDR3 contains 18 residues. The germline gives CDR1 KGHSH, CDR2 LQKENI. CDR3 residues: CASSLTMGQGSSEETQYF. As DNA, the CDR3 is TGTGCCAGCTCGCTCACGATGGGACAGGGCTCTTCTGAGGAGACCCAGTACTTC.

The rearrangement uses TRBV7-8 and TRBJ2-7; D is uncertain. The germline V gene has CDR1 SGHVS and CDR2 FQNEAQ. The CDR3 is made up of 14 amino acids. V was trimmed by 1 base and J by 3 bases, leaving 10 bases between them. CDR3 amino acids: CASSLGGTIYEQYF. CDR3 coding DNA: TGTGCCAGCAGCTTAGGAGGCACGATCTACGAGCAGTACTTC.

About this clone: Other nucleotide sequences in the sample specify the same CDR3. The rearrangement links TRBV27 to TRBJ2-1; no definite D call. Deletions cut 2 bases from V and 0 bases from J, with 8 bases between. The germline gives CDR1 MNHEY, CDR2 SMNVEV (reference sequence). This CDR3 comprises 15 residues. This chain's CDR3 is CASSLPGSSYNEQFF. CDR3 bases: TGTGCCAGCAGTTTACCCGGAAGCTCCTACAATGAGCAGTTCTTC.

The V gene is TRBV7-9, the J gene TRBJ2-7; D gene unclear. Germline CDR1 is SEHNR and CDR2 is FQNEAQ (reference sequence). This CDR3 spans 12 amino acids. Deletions cut 2 bases from V and 5 bases from J, with 7 bases between. CDR3 sequence: CASSLFGDEQYF. DNA of the CDR3: TGTGCCAGCAGCTTATTCGGTGACGAGCAGTACTTC.

The rearrangement links TRBV7-3 to TRBJ2-3, with D perhaps assigned TRBD1 or TRBD2 (5 bases each). Germline CDR1 is SGHTA and CDR2 is FQGTGA. The CDR3 has 16 amino acids. Trimming took 0 bases from V and 2 from J, leaving 12 bases between them. CDR3 loop: CASSLTVSGHTDTQYF. CDR3 DNA: TGTGCCAGCAGCTTAACTGTGAGCGGACACACAGATACGCAGTATTTT.

CDR3 in amino acids: CASSVGSGYNEQFF. For the CDR3, the DNA is TGTGCCAGCAGCGTAGGTAGCGGGTACAATGAGCAGTTCTTC. The chain combines TRBV9 with TRBJ2-1; 7 bases align to TRBD2. Germline CDR1 is SGDLS and CDR2 is YYNGEE. CDR3 size: 14 residues. J lost 4 bases, V lost 0 bases, and 1 base had no gene match.

This chain links TRBV5-1 with TRBJ1-1; D remains ambiguous. Germline V gene lookup returns CDR1 SGHRS and CDR2 YFSETQ. The CDR3 runs 14 residues. Trimming stripped 0 bases from V and 3 bases from J, with 9 bases between. CDR3 region: CASSLEGSYTEAFF. The CDR3 bases are TGCGCCAGCAGCTTGGAGGGTAGTTACACTGAAGCTTTCTTT.

Notes on this clone: This same CDR3 is encoded by further DNA sequences in the sample. The gene calls are TRBV9 and TRBJ2-7; TRBD2 aligns across 9 bases. The CDR3 is 15 residues long. V was clipped by 2 bases and J by 2 bases; unmatched bases: 5. The V gene's germline CDR1 is SGDLS and CDR2 YYNGEE. In DNA, the CDR3 is TGTGCCAGCAGCGTTGGTAGCGGGGGAGCCTACGAGCAGTACTTC. The encoded protein is CASSVGSGGAYEQYF.

The rearrangement joins TRBV5-4 to TRBJ2-7; D is possibly TRBD1 (6 bases). CDR3 length equals 14 residues. V was clipped by 0 bases and J by 3 bases, with 10 bases between them. Germline V lookup: CDR1 SGHNT, CDR2 YYREEE (reference sequence). The CDR3 here is CASSLEAGDYEQYF. DNA of the CDR3: TGTGCCAGCAGCTTGGAGGCAGGGGACTACGAGCAGTACTTC.

In DNA, the CDR3 is TGTGCCAGCAGCCACCTTAATTGGGGGACTAGCGCCGGGGAGCTGTTTTTT. Protein: CASSHLNWGTSAGELFF. This chain links TRBV14 with TRBJ2-2, with 10 bases that match TRBD2. The CDR3 length is 17 residues. Germline V gene data show CDR1 as SGHDN and CDR2 as FVKESK. V lost 3 bases and J lost 6; bases outside the gene matches: 10.

The rearrangement links TRBV28 to TRBJ2-1, with 15 bases fitting TRBD2. Per germline, CDR1 MDHEN and CDR2 SYDVKM. The CDR3 loop spans 23 amino acids. V lost 2 bases, J lost 2 bases, and 19 bases stayed unmatched. The CDR3 DNA reads as TGTGCCAGCAGTTTACCCACACTTACCGGGACTAGCGGGAGGCTACGCGCCTACAATGAGCAGTTCTTC. This encodes CASSLPTLTGTSGRLRAYNEQFF.

This rearrangement joins TRBV5-4 to TRBJ2-3; D possibly corresponds to TRBD1 (6 bases). The V end lost 3 bases, the J end lost 6 bases, and 14 bases lay between the germline ends. The germline V gene encodes CDR1 SGHNT and CDR2 YYREEE (reference sequence). This CDR3 contains 14 residues. The CDR3 nucleotides read TGTGCCAGCAGCTCCCCACCGACAGGCGATACGCAGTATTTT. It is translated as CASSSPPTGDTQYF.

This chain connects TRBV30 to TRBJ1-2, with D possibly matching TRBD1 (5 bases). Germline V gene sequence: CDR1 GTSNPN, CDR2 SVGIG (reference sequence). The V end lost 1 base, the J end lost 6 bases, and 9 bases lay between the germline ends. This CDR3 region has 12 residues. CDR3 protein: CAWSALGDGYTF. The DNA of the CDR3 is TGTGCCTGGAGTGCATTAGGGGATGGCTACACCTTC. The full variable domain, in which reference TRBV30 and TRBJ1-2 provide the parts outside the CDR3, is SQTIHQWPATLVQPVGSPLSLECTVEGTSNPNLYWYRQAAGRGLQLLFYSVGIGQISSEVPQNLSASRPQDRQFILSSKKLLLSDSGFYLCAWSALGDGYTFGSGTRLTVV.

This clone was seen a few times. This sequence joins TRBV11-3 and TRBJ2-1, with 7 nucleotides matching TRBD2. Trimming at V came to 5 bases and at J to 4 bases, leaving 11 bases not matched to a gene. Germline-derived CDR1 and CDR2 are SGHNT and YENEEA. This CDR3 is built from 16 residues. The CDR3 region is CASSSYGGGRYNEQFF. DNA for the CDR3: TGTGCCAGCAGCAGTTACGGTGGCGGGAGATACAATGAGCAGTTCTTC. Full variable domain (outside the CDR3, taken from reference TRBV11-3 and TRBJ2-1): EAGVVQSPRYKIIEKKQPVAFWCNPISGHNTLYWYLQNLGQGPELLIRYENEEAVDDSQLPKDRFSAERLKGVDSTLKIQPAELGDSAVYLCASSSYGGGRYNEQFFGPGTRLTVL.

This rearrangement joins TRBV5-1 to TRBJ2-3; D is perhaps TRBD2 (5 bases). Germline CDR1 and CDR2: SGHRS and YFSETQ. CDR3 size: 14 residues. The germline V and J ends were trimmed by 4 bases and 1 base, with 10 bases remaining between them. CDR3: CASSEGDRTDTQYF. DNA for the CDR3: TGCGCCAGCAGCGAGGGAGATCGCACAGATACGCAGTATTTT.

The CDR3 is CATSTFTGDTEAFF. The CDR3 region has the DNA TGTGCCACCAGCACTTTCACAGGGGACACTGAAGCTTTCTTT. This rearrangement joins TRBV15 to TRBJ1-1; 7 bases agree with TRBD1. This CDR3 is built from 14 residues. Losses at the gene ends were 4 bases for V and 3 bases for J; bases not matched to a gene: 5. CDR1 and CDR2 from the germline V gene are LNHNV and YYDKDF (reference sequence).

The chain links TRBV25-1 to TRBJ1-1; a weak D match, TRBD1 (6 bases). V lost 1 base, J lost 3 bases, and 12 bases lay in between. The V gene's germline CDR1 is MGHDK and CDR2 SYGVNS. The CDR3 covers 15 residues. CDR3 coding DNA: TGTGCCAGCAGTGAATCGGAAGGGGGGTACACTGAAGCTTTCTTT. Protein: CASSESEGGYTEAFF.

This rearrangement joins TRBV10-3 to TRBJ2-7, with no clear D. Germline loops: CDR1 ENHRY, CDR2 SYGVKD. V gave up 7 bases and J gave up 5 bases, with 12 bases separating them. The CDR3 spans 12 residues. The CDR3 loop is CAIMGESHEQYF. In nucleotides, the CDR3 is TGTGCCATCATGGGCGAATCCCACGAGCAGTACTTC.

The CDR3 region is CASSSPLGENTGELFF. CDR3 nucleotides: TGTGCCAGCAGCTCGCCTTTGGGGGAAAACACCGGGGAGCTGTTTTTT. The gene calls are TRBV7-9 and TRBJ2-2, with D perhaps being TRBD1 or TRBD2 (5 bases each). CDR3 length equals 16 residues. Trimming removed 4 bases from V and 2 bases from J, with 14 bases in between. Germline loops: CDR1 SEHNR, CDR2 FQNEAQ (reference sequence).

The chain joins TRBV5-1 to TRBJ2-2; TRBD2 matches 10 bases. The CDR3 is 14 residues long. CDR1 is SGHRS, CDR2 YFSETQ, per germline. Losses at the gene ends were 4 bases for V and 7 bases for J; bases not matched to a gene: 4. CDR3 nucleotide sequence: TGCGCCAGCAGCGGGTGGACTAGCGGCGGGGAGCTGTTTTTT. Encoded protein: CASSGWTSGGELFF. Supplemented by reference TRBV5-1 and TRBJ2-2, the full variable domain reads KAGVTQTPRYLIKTRGQQVTLSCSPISGHRSVSWYQQTPGQGLQFLFEYFSETQRNKGNFPGRFSGRQFSNSRSEMNVSTLELGDSALYLCASSGWTSGGELFFGEGSRLTVL.